Presented here are 13 T cell receptor beta chains from one specimen sequenced in a study of T cells in Graves' hyperthyroidism and ophthalmopathy. Authors of the study amplified TCR beta CDR3 regions from RNA transcripts. A set of HTBI primers served as the primers for a first-round RT-PCR of the TCR CDR3. TCRdb re-called the multiplex PCR reads through MiXCR, storing one row per CDR3 protein. The top ten hold 9.2% of the sample, which has about 360,000 distinct CDR3 sequences, less than 15% seen once. Sample: blood. All receptors derive from a young woman with Graves' hyperthyroidism.

This clonotype was seen many times. The chain has TRBV11-2 and TRBJ2-3, with D uncertain. This CDR3 contains 14 residues. The germline CDR1 and CDR2 sequences are SGHAT and FQNNGV. Trimming removed 0 bases at V and 6 bases at J, with 10 bases between. In nucleotides, the CDR3 is TGTGCCAGCAGCTTAGAACCACTAATCGATACGCAGTATTTT. This sequence encodes CASSLEPLIDTQYF.

This clonotype was seen ten or more times. The chain joins TRBV28 to TRBJ1-2; a possible D gene is TRBD1 (5 bases). The CDR3 consists of 19 residues. Trimming left V 5 bases short and J 0 bases short, with 25 bases between. Germline V gene lookup returns CDR1 MDHEN and CDR2 SYDVKM. The CDR3 is CASSGTLGQMKSTNYGYTF. The CDR3 DNA sequence: TGTGCCAGCAGTGGGACCCTGGGGCAGATGAAGTCCACTAACTATGGCTACACCTTC.

At least ten counts were recorded for this clonotype. The chain's CDR3 is CASSYSHDRDEETQYF. The CDR3 DNA follows: TGTGCCAGCAGTTATTCCCACGACAGGGACGAAGAGACCCAGTACTTC. The gene calls are TRBV6-2 or TRBV6-3 and TRBJ2-5; TRBD1 agrees at 7 bases. Trimming at V came to 3 bases and at J to 3 bases, leaving 10 bases not matched to a gene. Germline CDR1 and CDR2: MNHEY and SVGEGT. There are 16 residues in the CDR3.

There are many counts of this clonotype. The rearrangement uses TRBV20-1 and TRBJ2-1; D is unresolved. This CDR3 region has 15 residues. CDR1 DFQATT and CDR2 SNEGSKA come from the germline V gene (reference sequence). Trimming removed 5 bases from V and 0 bases from J, with 14 bases in between. CDR3 sequence (DNA): TGCAGTGCTCCTTTGCCGCGAAGCTCCTACAATGAGCAGTTCTTC. Protein sequence: CSAPLPRSSYNEQFF.

In this sample, this clonotype turned up many times. The V call is TRBV4-2, the J call TRBJ2-5; no clear D gene. This CDR3 spans 13 amino acids. Trimming took 8 bases from V and 9 from J, leaving 19 bases between them. Germline-derived CDR1 and CDR2 are LGHNA and YNFKEQ. The CDR3 loop reads CASGQPDLGSQYF. CDR3 nucleotide sequence: TGTGCCAGCGGTCAACCAGACTTGGGGTCCCAGTACTTC.

This clonotype was seen at least ten times. The chain has TRBV3-1 and TRBJ2-3; D is perhaps TRBD2 (6 bases). Germline assignment: CDR1 LGHDT and CDR2 YNNKEL (reference sequence). The V end lost 3 bases, the J end lost 2 bases, and 9 bases lay between the germline ends. The CDR3 length is 14 residues. The CDR3 coding sequence is TGTGCCAGCAGCCAGGGGGGAAACACAGATACGCAGTATTTT. Translating it yields CASSQGGNTDTQYF.

This clonotype was observed at least ten times. V and J are TRBV19 and TRBJ2-7; D is unclear. V was cut by 10 bases and J by 4 bases, with 17 bases left in between. Germline V gene lookup returns CDR1 LNHDA and CDR2 SQIVND (reference sequence). The length of the CDR3 is 13 residues. The CDR3 DNA is TGTGCCACTGATGGTGGGTCTGAGTACGAGCAGTACTTC. The encoded protein is CATDGGSEYEQYF.

This clonotype was recorded a few times. The J gene is TRBJ2-7, the V gene TRBV7-8, with 9 bases matching TRBD2. Germline V gene lookup returns CDR1 SGHVS and CDR2 FQNEAQ. V was clipped by 8 bases and J by 2 bases; unmatched bases: 25. The CDR3 is 20 amino acids. As DNA, the CDR3 is TGTGCCAGCTCACCACGCGGGGTCCCGGTAGCGGGAGAGGGTCCCTACGAGCAGTACTTC. It encodes CASSPRGVPVAGEGPYEQYF.

This chain uses TRBV11-2 with TRBJ2-5, with 10 bases identical to TRBD1. The CDR3 length is 15 residues. CDR1 and CDR2 from the germline V gene are SGHAT and FQNNGV. V was pared by 2 bases and J by 7 bases, with 7 bases of the junction left unmatched. The CDR3 here is CASSLMGQGTGTQYF. The DNA for the CDR3 is TGTGCCAGCAGCTTAATGGGACAGGGGACGGGGACCCAGTACTTC.

Remarks on this clonotype: A read error is likely, as this CDR3 ends without the conserved phenylalanine or tryptophan. The J gene is TRBJ2-3, the V gene TRBV6-2 or TRBV6-3; 7 positions match TRBD2. The V and J ends lost 5 bases and 1 base, in that order; junction bases with no gene match: 6. The CDR3 extends over 15 amino acids. Germline loops: CDR1 MNHEY, CDR2 SVGEGT. In nucleotides, the CDR3 is TGTGCCAGCAGTGGGGGAGGGTATGGCACAGATACGCAGTATTCT. Translating it yields CASSGGGYGTDTQYS.

This clonotype was observed at least ten times. This chain uses TRBV27 with TRBJ2-7; perhaps TRBD2 as D (6 bases). The CDR3 covers 13 residues. Germline lookup yields CDR1 MNHEY and CDR2 SMNVEV (reference sequence). V lost 4 bases and J lost 4, with 11 bases in between. This chain's CDR3 is CASSSEEGYEQYF. CDR3 bases: TGTGCCAGCAGTTCCGAGGAGGGGTACGAGCAGTACTTC.

The genes are TRBV6-1 and TRBJ1-2, with D perhaps matching TRBD1 (6 bases). This CDR3 has 15 amino acids. Germline lookup yields CDR1 MNHNS and CDR2 SASEGT. The germline V and J ends were trimmed by 0 bases and 3 bases, with 11 bases remaining between them. The CDR3 loop is CASSEALRGYYGYTF. The CDR3 DNA is TGTGCCAGCAGTGAAGCTCTCAGGGGCTACTATGGCTACACCTTC.

The sample holds many counts of this clonotype. This chain joins TRBV2 and TRBJ1-5; D unclear. With 7 bases removed from V and 5 bases from J, the gap between germline ends came to 9 bases. CDR3 length: 12 residues. Germline values: CDR1 SNHLY, CDR2 FYNNEI. The CDR3 loop is CASKAQDQPQHF. For the CDR3, the DNA is TGTGCCAGCAAAGCGCAGGATCAGCCCCAGCATTTT.